The 27 T cell receptor beta chains below all came from one sample that was sequenced in a study of T cell clusters in autoimmune cytopenias. Each sample's input was roughly 250 ng genomic DNA, 35,000 to 40,000 genome equivalents. TRB was amplified by touch-down multiplex PCR, primer pools A and B combined. TCRdb re-called the multiplex PCR reads, yielding one record per CDR3 amino acid sequence without DNA. The listing contains about 11,000 distinct CDR3 sequences. The same data also contributed to another study, on T cell repertoires in aging, cancer and after chemotherapy.

The sequencing input was peripheral blood. The receptor source for this set is a human donor in good health.

According to its frequency, this clonotype is medium-sized. V is TRBV6-1 and J is TRBJ1-2. CDR1 and CDR2 (germline): MNHNS, SASEGT. The CDR3 spans 13 residues. CDR3 amino acids: CASSEAGGYGYTF.

The gene calls are TRBV7-2 and TRBJ2-1; there is no DNA to check the TCRdb D call of TRBD2. The CDR3 has 15 amino acids. The V gene's germline CDR1 is SGHTA and CDR2 FQGNSA. CDR3 sequence reads: CASSSKGLAANEQFF.

V usage is TRBV6-5 and J usage is TRBJ1-6; TCRdb calls TRBD1, which cannot be checked without DNA. Germline CDR1 is MNHEY and CDR2 is SVGAGI. This CDR3 has 16 residues. CDR3 loop: CASSYSMIGGNSPLHF.

The V gene is TRBV18, the J gene TRBJ1-5. Germline values: CDR1 KGHSH, CDR2 LQKENI. The length of the CDR3 is 15 residues. CDR3 protein: CASSPQGRGNQPQHF.

The rearrangement links TRBV5-6 to TRBJ1-2; TCRdb outputs TRBD1, but without DNA this stays unchecked. The CDR3 contains 14 residues. In germline, CDR1 is SGHDT, CDR2 YYEEEE. The CDR3 here is CASSLQGRGYGYTF. Full variable domain (outside the CDR3, taken from reference TRBV5-6 and TRBJ1-2): DAGVTQSPTHLIKTRGQQVTLRCSPKSGHDTVSWYQQALGQGPQFIFQYYEEEERQRGNFPDRFSGHQFPNYSSELNVNALLLGDSALYLCASSLQGRGYGYTFGSGTRLTVV.

This clonotype is medium-sized (0.01 to 0.1%) by frequency. The genes are TRBV5-6 and TRBJ2-1; TCRdb names TRBD1, which stays unverified in the absence of DNA. Looked up from germline, CDR1 is SGHDT and CDR2 is YYEEEE. There are 14 residues in the CDR3. The CDR3 sequence is CASSLYGNYNEQFF.

The chain recombines TRBV5-1 with TRBJ2-7; TCRdb reports TRBD1, a call that lacks DNA to check it against. This CDR3 is 15 amino acids long. Germline V gene data show CDR1 as SGHRS and CDR2 as YFSETQ. CDR3 residues: CASSTTGHGGYEQYF.

V gene TRBV5-6 combines with J gene TRBJ1-1; as DNA is missing, the TRBD1 call by TCRdb cannot be tested. The germline CDR1 and CDR2 sequences are SGHDT and YYEEEE. CDR3 length: 14 residues. CDR3 residues: CASSSHGGDTEAFF.

The rearrangement links TRBV6-5 to TRBJ1-6; TCRdb reports TRBD1, a call that lacks DNA to check it against. Germline V gene lookup returns CDR1 MNHEY and CDR2 SVGAGI. This CDR3 has 15 amino acids. The CDR3 spells CASTPQGPTNSPLHF.

The rearrangement uses TRBV5-5 and TRBJ2-1; the D call from TCRdb, TRBD1, cannot be confirmed without DNA. In germline, CDR1 is SGHKS, CDR2 YYEKEE (reference sequence). The CDR3 totals 15 residues. The CDR3 sequence is CASSRTGAIHNEQFF. Full variable domain (remainder filled in from reference TRBV5-5 and TRBJ2-1): DAGVTQSPTHLIKTRGQQVTLRCSPISGHKSVSWYQQVLGQGPQFIFQYYEKEERGRGNFPDRFSARQFPNYSSELNVNALLLGDSALYLCASSRTGAIHNEQFFGPGTRLTVL.

The chain couples TRBV6-2 or TRBV6-3 to TRBJ2-3. Germline V gene lookup returns CDR1 MNHEY and CDR2 SVGEGT. The CDR3 spans 15 residues. CDR3 region: CASSFSGPSTDTQYF.

CDR3 residues: CASSYSASSEQFF. This rearrangement joins TRBV6-2 or TRBV6-3 to TRBJ2-1. From germline, CDR1 is MNHEY and CDR2 SVGEGT. This CDR3 spans 13 amino acids.

This CDR3 is CASTIYTGGLGEQFF. This chain uses TRBV19 with TRBJ2-1; TCRdb reports TRBD2, a call that lacks DNA to check it against. The CDR3 has 15 residues. Germline CDR1 is LNHDA and CDR2 is SQIVND (reference sequence).

CDR3 protein: CASGQWYEQYF. The gene calls are TRBV19 and TRBJ2-7; as DNA is missing, the TRBD1 call by TCRdb cannot be tested. Germline assignment: CDR1 LNHDA and CDR2 SQIVND (reference sequence). The CDR3 runs to 11 residues.

V and J are TRBV10-3 and TRBJ1-4; TCRdb's D call of TRBD1 is untestable without DNA. The CDR3 totals 15 residues. CDR1 is ENHRY and CDR2 is SYGVKD in the germline V gene. CDR3 protein: CAISEHGGQGEKLFF.

The chain carries TRBV18 and TRBJ1-2. This CDR3 is 17 amino acids long. Germline CDR1 is KGHSH and CDR2 is LQKENI. The CDR3: CASSPEAGLAGTYGYTF.

The chain uses TRBV5-1 and TRBJ2-1; TCRdb outputs TRBD2, but without DNA this stays unchecked. Germline V lookup: CDR1 SGHRS, CDR2 YFSETQ. The CDR3 runs to 15 residues. CDR3 sequence reads: CASRSPGLPYNEQFF. Looking up the rest from reference TRBV5-1 and TRBJ2-1 gives the full variable domain: KAGVTQTPRYLIKTRGQQVTLSCSPISGHRSVSWYQQTPGQGLQFLFEYFSETQRNKGNFPGRFSGRQFSNSRSEMNVSTLELGDSALYLCASRSPGLPYNEQFFGPGTRLTVL.

The chain is built from TRBV18 and TRBJ1-3; the TCRdb D gene call, TRBD1, has no DNA to confirm it. CDR1 and CDR2 (germline): KGHSH, LQKENI. The CDR3 sequence is 15 residues long. The CDR3 spells CASSPTREGGNTIYF.

This clonotype is medium-sized by frequency. The chain couples TRBV29-1 to TRBJ1-1; TCRdb returns TRBD1, unconfirmable since there is no DNA. The CDR3 covers 14 residues. The germline gives CDR1 SQVTM, CDR2 ANQGSEA. The CDR3 region is CSVQTGWGNTEAFF.

V gene TRBV7-6 combines with J gene TRBJ2-1. This CDR3 contains 15 residues. In germline, CDR1 is SGHVS, CDR2 FNYEAQ. The CDR3 loop reads CASSLGLDYYNEQFF.

The V gene is TRBV28, the J gene TRBJ2-7. The CDR3 consists of 11 residues. CDR1 MDHEN and CDR2 SYDVKM come from the germline V gene. The CDR3 is CASSLRDEQYF.

The V and J genes are TRBV7-6 and TRBJ1-4. Germline V gene lookup returns CDR1 SGHVS and CDR2 FNYEAQ. This CDR3 comprises 15 residues. The CDR3 spells CASSPYLVGDEKLFF.

V usage is TRBV15 and J usage is TRBJ1-1; TCRdb reports TRBD1, a call that lacks DNA to check it against. This CDR3 spans 16 amino acids. CDR1 and CDR2 (germline): LNHNV, YYDKDF (reference sequence). The CDR3 region is CATSSAFLTGGTEAFF.

The chain carries TRBV5-1 and TRBJ1-6. Germline values: CDR1 SGHRS, CDR2 YFSETQ. The CDR3 is 14 residues long. Here the CDR3 reads CASSLEFLNSPLHF.

The J gene is TRBJ2-1, the V gene TRBV15; TCRdb reports TRBD2, a call that lacks DNA to check it against. CDR1 is LNHNV and CDR2 is YYDKDF in the germline V gene (reference sequence). The CDR3 length is 11 residues. CDR3: CATRDGAQRFF.

The rearrangement links TRBV5-1 to TRBJ2-2; TCRdb selects TRBD1, and the lack of DNA leaves this call unchecked. The CDR3 covers 16 residues. Germline CDR1 SGHRS, CDR2 YFSETQ. CDR3: CASSLARGGNTGELFF.

The CDR3 loop reads CSASRGTDTQYF. V usage is TRBV20-1 and J usage is TRBJ2-3. This CDR3 spans 12 amino acids. Germline loops: CDR1 DFQATT, CDR2 SNEGSKA (reference sequence).